This T cell receptor (beta chain) is from a study of T cell repertoires in cytomegalovirus infection. Study-level background: It was recently identified HLA-C-restricted and well-studied HLA-B-restricted CMV epitopes that the study used. CMV infection plus the matching HLA type was flagged by public TCR beta signatures.

General study findings and limits: Cumulative frequency of public TCR beta families picked out carriers of CMV plus the relevant HLA. In two of eight donors, the top clonotype was HLA-C-restricted CMV-specific.

TCRdb independently ran MiXCR on the reads; one entry per CDR3 protein. The sample has hundreds of thousands of distinct CDR3 sequences; less than 35% are singletons. The V gene's germline CDR1 is SEHNR and CDR2 FQNEAQ (reference sequence). The CDR3 runs 15 residues. Trimming took off 3 bases at V and 6 bases at J, with 15 bases between the two ends. A note on this clonotype: What it binds is not known.

This sample comprised cultured CD8+ T cells from PBMCs, obtained from culture after CMV antigen stimulation. The TCR sequence derives from a human donor in good health (CMV status not recorded). Some clones in this sample may be carry-over from other donors' samples. V gene TRBV7-9 combines with J gene TRBJ2-1, with D possibly being TRBD1 (6 bases). The CDR3 spells CASSFWGRESNEQFF. In DNA, the CDR3 is TGTGCCAGCAGCTTTTGGGGGCGCGAAAGCAATGAGCAGTTCTTC.